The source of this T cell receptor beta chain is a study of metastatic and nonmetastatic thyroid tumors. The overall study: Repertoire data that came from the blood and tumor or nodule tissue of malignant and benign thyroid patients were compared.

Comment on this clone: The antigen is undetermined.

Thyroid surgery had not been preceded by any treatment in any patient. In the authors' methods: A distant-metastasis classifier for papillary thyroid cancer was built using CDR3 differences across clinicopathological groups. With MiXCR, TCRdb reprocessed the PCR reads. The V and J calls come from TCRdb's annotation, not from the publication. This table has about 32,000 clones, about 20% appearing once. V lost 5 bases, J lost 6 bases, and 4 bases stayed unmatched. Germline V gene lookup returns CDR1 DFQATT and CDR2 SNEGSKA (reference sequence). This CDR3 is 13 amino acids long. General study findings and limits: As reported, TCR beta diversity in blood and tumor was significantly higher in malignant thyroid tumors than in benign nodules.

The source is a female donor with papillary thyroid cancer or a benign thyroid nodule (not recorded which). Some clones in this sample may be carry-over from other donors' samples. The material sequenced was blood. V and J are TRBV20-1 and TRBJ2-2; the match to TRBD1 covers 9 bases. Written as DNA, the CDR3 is TGCAGTGCTGGGGACAGGGCCGCCGGGGAGCTGTTTTTT. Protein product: CSAGDRAAGELFF.